Given below is one T cell receptor (beta chain) in context. Its antigen is undetermined. TCRdb processed the 5' RACE reads anew with MiXCR; each CDR3 protein has one entry. The sample records some 660,000 distinct CDR3 sequences, 8% to 9% being singletons. This specimen comes from a study of identical twins. The CDR3 sequence is 13 residues long. V dropped 3 bases and J dropped 11 bases, with 14 bases sitting between them. Germline lookup yields CDR1 SNHLY and CDR2 FYNNEI. Study-wide points: Memory repertoires lacked the insertion deficit that abundant cord blood beta clonotypes showed. Researchers caution that invariant MAIT and iNKT cells could partly confound zero-insertion analyses. Conclusions rested on cross-sectional statistics rather than following the same donors.

Every sampled donor was Caucasian and healthy. These sequences were also reported in another study, on yellow fever vaccine responses in identical twins.

The sequenced material came from PBMCs. This sequence joins TRBV2 and TRBJ2-1; possible D gene TRBD2, 6 bases. The TCR sequence derives from a woman aged 18-29 years in good health. For the CDR3, the DNA is TGTGCCAGCAGTGACCTACTGGGGGGTAAGCAGTTCTTC. This gives the protein CASSDLLGGKQFF.